This T cell receptor beta chain was identified in a study of shared clonotypes between healthy human individuals. Whole-study context: Researchers drew samples from a couple of women and a few men aged 18 to 49.

With regard to this clone: Its target is not known.

Replicate PCRs for unsorted PBMC used approximately 0.3 ug DNA (roughly 30,000 T cell genomes). As handled by the study authors: Because ImmunoSEQ provided only junction sequences with no quality scores, the filtering differed. Assay: immunoSEQ multiplex PCR; the TCRdb copy retains only in-frame clones and omits some. Clonal size and the V and J genes are those of that table, whereas D and trimming came from the DNA. This sample carries fewer than 650,000 clones, 76% of them seen once, and the ten largest clones take approximately 13%. Germline V gene lookup returns CDR1 GTSNPN and CDR2 SVGIG (reference sequence). J was trimmed by 8 bases and V by 3 bases; bases with no gene match: 11. The CDR3 covers 16 residues. Findings of the study overall: Apart from blood, nothing was sampled; tissue repertoires likely differ.

This TCR came from a woman in her thirties or forties in good health. Some clones in this sample may be carry-over from other donors' samples. Material for sequencing was PBMCs. The chain combines TRBV30 with TRBJ2-1; 12 positions match TRBD2. The CDR3 is CAWRGAGTSGYYEQFF. In nucleotides, the CDR3 is TGTGCCTGGAGGGGGGCCGGGACTAGCGGGTATTATGAGCAGTTCTTC.